A selection of T cell receptor beta chains follows, all from one sample in a study of post-analysis software for immune sequencing data. A single record per CDR3 protein comes from TCRdb applying MiXCR to the PCR reads. The sample lists roughly 400,000 distinct CDR3 sequences, approximately 37% occurring once. The specimen was blood. The receptor source for this set is a girl aged 2 to 9 with multiple sclerosis. The CDR3 runs from the conserved cysteine through the conserved F or W. D genes are given only for firm matches. Clone sizes are given selectively: once, few, many, or a class where the clone is expanded.

J gene,D gene,V gene,clone size,CDR3 DNA,CDR3 protein
TRBJ2-1,-,TRBV10-3,many,TGTGCCATCAGCCACCCTAGCTACAATGAGCAGTTCTTC,CAISHPSYNEQFF
TRBJ2-1,-,TRBV11-2,-,TGTGCCAGTAGCTTGGGCCTTACATGGGGCAATGAGCAGTTCTTC,CASSLGLTWGNEQFF
TRBJ2-7,-,TRBV20-1,few,TGCAGTGCAAAAACAGGGAGTATCTCCTACGAGCAGTACTTC,CSAKTGSISYEQYF
TRBJ2-1,-,TRBV7-2,-,TGTGCCAGCAGACCAGACCTAGCGAAAAACAATGAGCAGTTCTTC,CASRPDLAKNNEQFF
TRBJ2-5,-,TRBV29-1,few,TGCAGCGTTCGTGGTCCAGAGACCCAGTACTTC,CSVRGPETQYF
TRBJ2-1,TRBD2,TRBV2,-,TGTGCCAGCAGTGGGACTAGCGGCCGGCAGTTCTTC,CASSGTSGRQFF
TRBJ2-7,-,TRBV5-1,-,TGCGCCAGCAGCCTAGTAGCGGTGGGAAGCGCCTACGAGCAGTACTTC,CASSLVAVGSAYEQYF
TRBJ2-4,TRBD1,TRBV9,-,TGTGCCAGCAGTGCACCGTCCGGGACAGGGGACGCCTGGGCCAAAAACATTCAGTACTTC,CASSAPSGTGDAWAKNIQYF
TRBJ2-3,-,TRBV21-1,few,TGTGCCAGCAGCAACATACTAGCGGGGAACAGCACAGATACGCAGTATTTT,CASSNILAGNSTDTQYF
TRBJ2-5,-,TRBV5-1,-,TGCGCCAGCAGCTGGTGGACTATACGCGATGGAGAGACCCAGTACTTC,CASSWWTIRDGETQYF
TRBJ2-7,TRBD2,TRBV20-1,-,TGCAGTTCTTGGGGGGGGAGATCCTACGAGCAGTACTTC,CSSWGGRSYEQYF
TRBJ2-7,-,TRBV5-5,few,TGTGCCATCACTGAGCCCGGGCAGCTACCCTACGAGCAGTACTTC,CAITEPGQLPYEQYF
TRBJ2-1,TRBD1,TRBV5-5,few,TGTGCCAGCAGCAATCCCGGGACAGGCTACTTTGGGGAGCAGTTCTTC,CASSNPGTGYFGEQFF
TRBJ2-3,-,TRBV6-5,many,TGTGCCAGCAGTTACGATCCTAGCGCAGATACGCAGTATTTT,CASSYDPSADTQYF
TRBJ2-1,TRBD2,TRBV27,-,TGTGCCAGCAGCCGTCTTCTAGCGGGAGTTGGGTACGAGCAGTTCTTC,CASSRLLAGVGYEQFF
TRBJ2-1,TRBD1,TRBV5-4,-,TGTGCCAGCAGCTTCCCGAGACAGGGCCCTAATGAGCAGTTCTTC,CASSFPRQGPNEQFF
TRBJ2-5,-,TRBV27,-,TGTGCCAGCAGTTCAGTAGCCTTTGGGGAGACCCAGTACTTC,CASSSVAFGETQYF
TRBJ2-4,TRBD2,TRBV3-1,-,TGTGCCAGCAGCCAAGATCTTAATAGCGGGAGAGCCAAAAACATTCAGTACTTC,CASSQDLNSGRAKNIQYF
TRBJ2-7,-,TRBV7-2,few,TGTGCCAGCAGCCGCGGGTCGTTACCTTACGAGCAGTACTTC,CASSRGSLPYEQYF
TRBJ1-2,-,TRBV20-1,many,TGCAGTGCAGCTACAGCTAACTATGGCTACACCTTC,CSAATANYGYTF
TRBJ2-3,TRBD2,TRBV12-3/TRBV12-4,few,TGTGCCAGCAGTTTAGGGGGAGGGTGGACAGATACGCAGTATTTT,CASSLGGGWTDTQYF
TRBJ2-7,-,TRBV20-1,few,TGCAGTGCCTTCATGCGAAGCTCCTACGAGCAGTACTTC,CSAFMRSSYEQYF
TRBJ1-2,-,TRBV4-1,few,TGCGCCAGCAGCCAAGGGGACGGATACTATGGCTACACCTTC,CASSQGDGYYGYTF
TRBJ1-2,TRBD1,TRBV6-5,-,TGTGCCAGCAGTATTGCGTACAGGGGTGGCTATGGCTACACCTTC,CASSIAYRGGYGYTF
TRBJ2-3,-,TRBV29-1,few,TGCAGCGTTGGACTAGTGGTTTCAGATACGCAGTATTTT,CSVGLVVSDTQYF
TRBJ2-1,-,TRBV7-9,-,TGTGCCGGCGTCGAACTAGCATTGCTCGATGAGCAGTTCTTC,CAGVELALLDEQFF
TRBJ1-6,TRBD1,TRBV3-1,-,TGTGCCAGCAGCCAAGGCGGGACAGGGGCGTTTCCCCTCCACTTT,CASSQGGTGAFPLHF
TRBJ2-1,TRBD2,TRBV29-1,few,TGCAGCGCTCTGAGTAGCGGGAGAAATGAGCAGTTCTTC,CSALSSGRNEQFF
TRBJ2-5,TRBD2,TRBV29-1,few,TGCAGCATTGGGACTAGCGGGCAAGAGACCCAGTACTTC,CSIGTSGQETQYF
TRBJ2-1,TRBD2,TRBV20-1,-,TGCAGTGCTAGAGATCGTCGACTAGCCGGGGCCCGGGAGCAGTTCTTC,CSARDRRLAGAREQFF
TRBJ2-6,-,TRBV4-2,once,TGTGCCAGCAGCCAAGAACAGTCCAACGTCCTGACTTTC,CASSQEQSNVLTF
TRBJ2-7,-,TRBV6-6,-,TGTGCCAGCTCGAGGGTATCCTATTATGAGCAGTACTTC,CASSRVSYYEQYF
TRBJ2-3,-,TRBV27,-,TGTGCCAGCGGCAGGTGGATAACTAGCACAGATACGCAGTATTTT,CASGRWITSTDTQYF
TRBJ2-7,TRBD2,TRBV28,-,TGTGCCAGCAGTTTAGAATCGCAACGCGGGGGGCAGTACTTC,CASSLESQRGGQYF
TRBJ2-2,TRBD2,TRBV4-3,many,TGCGCCAGCAGCCAAGATGGCGGGAGGGCCTACACCGGGGAGCTGTTTTTT,CASSQDGGRAYTGELFF
TRBJ1-6,-,TRBV7-9,few,TGTGCCAGCAGCGAGGGGGGCGGCCCTTATTCACCCCTCCACTTT,CASSEGGGPYSPLHF
TRBJ2-7,TRBD2,TRBV7-2,once,TGTGCCAGCAGCTCCATAGCGGGAGCGGACGAGCAGTACTTC,CASSSIAGADEQYF
TRBJ2-7,TRBD2,TRBV28,-,TGTGCCAGCAGTCGCGGGGGGGCCTCCTACAATGAGCAGTACTTC,CASSRGGASYNEQYF
TRBJ1-1,TRBD1,TRBV5-5,-,TGTGCCAGCAGCCCGGACAGGGACTTATACACTGAAGCTTTCTTT,CASSPDRDLYTEAFF
TRBJ2-7,-,TRBV6-7,many,TGTGCCAGCAGTCCCTACACTCAGCAGTACTTC,CASSPYTQQYF
TRBJ2-4,-,TRBV24-1,-,TGTGCCACCAGTGCGTCAGAAGCCAAAAACATTCAGTACTTC,CATSASEAKNIQYF
TRBJ2-4,-,TRBV10-3,-,TGTGCCATCAGTCAACCGGGGGTAGGGAACATTCAGTACTTC,CAISQPGVGNIQYF
TRBJ2-5,-,TRBV5-1,-,TGCGCCAGCAGCTTAGGCTTTGTTAGCCCTCAAGAGACCCAGTACTTC,CASSLGFVSPQETQYF
TRBJ2-1,TRBD1,TRBV20-1,-,TGCAGTGCCGTACAGGGGGCGCAGGACAATGAGCAGTTCTTC,CSAVQGAQDNEQFF
TRBJ2-7,-,TRBV29-1,few,TGCAGCGTTGCCAGGGCGGGAGAGCAGTACTTC,CSVARAGEQYF
TRBJ2-7,-,TRBV3-1,-,TGTGCCAGTTCAAAAACCTACGAGCAGTACTTC,CASSKTYEQYF
TRBJ1-2,-,TRBV5-1,-,TGCGCCAGCAGGTCCCCCCCGTCTGGCTACACCTTC,CASRSPPSGYTF
TRBJ1-5,-,TRBV7-2,-,TGTGCCAGCAGCGCGTGGTACGGCAATCAGCCCCAGCATTTT,CASSAWYGNQPQHF
TRBJ1-1,-,TRBV29-1,-,TGCAGCGTTTGGGACGGAGGAGAGACTGAAGCTTTCTTT,CSVWDGGETEAFF
TRBJ1-2,TRBD1,TRBV18,-,TGTGCCAGCTCACCCGGGACAGACGTCGGTGGCTACACCTTC,CASSPGTDVGGYTF
TRBJ1-1,TRBD1,TRBV5-1,-,TGCGCCAGCAGCTTGGCGAGGGGGGCCTCGGACAGGTGGGGCACTGAAGCTTTCTTT,CASSLARGASDRWGTEAFF
TRBJ1-2,TRBD1,TRBV6-6,-,TGTGCCAGCAGTCACAGGGGGCGGAACGGCTATGGCTACACCTTC,CASSHRGRNGYGYTF
TRBJ2-1,TRBD2,TRBV20-1,few,TGCAGTGCTAGGGCCTTCCTAGCGGGAGAGAGGAATGAGCAGTTCTTC,CSARAFLAGERNEQFF
TRBJ2-7,-,TRBV20-1,few,TGCAGTGCTAGATCTCGTCTCCACGAGCAGTACTTC,CSARSRLHEQYF
TRBJ1-2,-,TRBV29-1,-,TGCAGCGTTGACGGCCTATACTCTAACTATGGCTACACCTTC,CSVDGLYSNYGYTF
TRBJ2-3,-,TRBV5-1,-,TGCGCCAGCAGCACGGACGGTAGCGCGCAGTATTTT,CASSTDGSAQYF
TRBJ2-5,TRBD2,TRBV12-3/TRBV12-4,-,TGTGCCAGCAGTCCCCGCACGGGACTAGTACTACGAGAGACCCAGTACTTC,CASSPRTGLVLRETQYF
TRBJ2-4,TRBD1,TRBV5-6,-,TGTGCCAGCAGCTTGGGGCCGGGACAGGCCACGAGGGAGCAGTACTTC,CASSLGPGQATREQYF